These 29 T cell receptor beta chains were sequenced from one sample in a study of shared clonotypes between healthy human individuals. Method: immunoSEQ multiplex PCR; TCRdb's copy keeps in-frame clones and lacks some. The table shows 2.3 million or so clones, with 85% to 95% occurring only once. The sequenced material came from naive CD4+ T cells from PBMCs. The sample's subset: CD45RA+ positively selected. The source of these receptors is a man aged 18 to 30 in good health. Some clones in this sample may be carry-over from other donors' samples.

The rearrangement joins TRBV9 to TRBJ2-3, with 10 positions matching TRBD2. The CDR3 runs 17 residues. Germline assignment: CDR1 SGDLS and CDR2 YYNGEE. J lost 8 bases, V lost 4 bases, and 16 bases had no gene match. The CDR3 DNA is TGTGCCAGCAGCCCAACGGGACTAGCGCCCGTGGTAGGTACGCAGTATTTT. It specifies CASSPTGLAPVVGTQYF. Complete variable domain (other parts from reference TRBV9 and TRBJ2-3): DSGVTQTPKHLITATGQRVTLRCSPRSGDLSVYWYQQSLDQGLQFLIQYYNGEERAKGNILERFSAQQFPDLHSELNLSSLELGDSALYFCASSPTGLAPVVGTQYFGPGTRLTVL.

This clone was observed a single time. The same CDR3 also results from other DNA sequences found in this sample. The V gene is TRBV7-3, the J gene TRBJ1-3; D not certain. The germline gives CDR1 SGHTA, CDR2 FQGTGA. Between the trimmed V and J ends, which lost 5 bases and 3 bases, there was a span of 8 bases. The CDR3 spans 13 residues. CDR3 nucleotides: TGTGCCAGCAGCCCAGGAAGTGGAAACACCATATATTTT. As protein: CASSPGSGNTIYF.

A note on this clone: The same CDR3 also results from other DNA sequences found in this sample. CDR3 DNA: TGTGCCAGCAGTCGTCAGGGGACCGGGGGCGGCTACACCTTC. Translation: CASSRQGTGGGYTF. The rearrangement uses TRBV6-5 and TRBJ1-2, with a weak D call TRBD1 (6 bases). The CDR3 sequence is 14 residues long. Trimming shortened V by 5 bases and J by 8 bases, and 18 bases separated the two germline ends. CDR1 is MNHEY, CDR2 SVGAGI, per germline.

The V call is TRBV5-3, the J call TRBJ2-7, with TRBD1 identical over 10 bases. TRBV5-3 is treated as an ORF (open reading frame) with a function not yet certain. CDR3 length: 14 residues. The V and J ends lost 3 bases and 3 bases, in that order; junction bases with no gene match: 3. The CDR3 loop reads CARSYDRGHYEQYF. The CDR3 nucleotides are TGTGCCAGAAGCTATGACAGGGGGCACTACGAGCAGTACTTC.

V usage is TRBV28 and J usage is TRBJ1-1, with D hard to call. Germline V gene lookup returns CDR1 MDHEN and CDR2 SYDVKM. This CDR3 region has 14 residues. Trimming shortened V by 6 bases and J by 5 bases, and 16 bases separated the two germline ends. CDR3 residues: CASSSTLGWTEAFF. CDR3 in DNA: TGTGCCAGCAGCTCGACACTAGGCTGGACTGAAGCTTTCTTT.

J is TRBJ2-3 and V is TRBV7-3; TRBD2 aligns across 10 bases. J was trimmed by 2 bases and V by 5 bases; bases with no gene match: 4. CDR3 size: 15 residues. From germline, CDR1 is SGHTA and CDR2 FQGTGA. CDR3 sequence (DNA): TGTGCCAGCAGCCCTAGCGGGAGTCTCACAGATACGCAGTATTTT. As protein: CASSPSGSLTDTQYF.

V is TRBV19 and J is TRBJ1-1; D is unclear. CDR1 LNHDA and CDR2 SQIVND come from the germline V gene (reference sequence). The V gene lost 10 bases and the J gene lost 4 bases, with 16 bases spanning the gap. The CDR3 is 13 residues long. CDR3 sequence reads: CATSAGRGTEAFF. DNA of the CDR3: TGTGCCACCTCCGCAGGACGGGGCACTGAAGCTTTCTTT.

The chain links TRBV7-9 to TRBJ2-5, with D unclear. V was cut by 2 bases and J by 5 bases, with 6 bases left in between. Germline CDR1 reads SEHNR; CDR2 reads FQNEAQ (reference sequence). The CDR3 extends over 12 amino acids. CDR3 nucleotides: TGTGCCAGCAGCTTAAAGTCGGAGACCCAGTACTTC. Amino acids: CASSLKSETQYF.

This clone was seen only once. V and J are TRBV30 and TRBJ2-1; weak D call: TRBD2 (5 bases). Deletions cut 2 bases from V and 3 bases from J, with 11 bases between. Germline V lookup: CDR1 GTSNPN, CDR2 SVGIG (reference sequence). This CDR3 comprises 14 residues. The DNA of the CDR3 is TGTGCCTGGAGTTTACACCGGGACTACAATGAGCAGTTCTTC. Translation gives CAWSLHRDYNEQFF.

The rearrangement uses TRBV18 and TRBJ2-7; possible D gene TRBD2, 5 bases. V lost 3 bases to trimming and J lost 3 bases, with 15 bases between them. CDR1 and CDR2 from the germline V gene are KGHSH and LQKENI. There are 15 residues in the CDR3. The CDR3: CASSPQPGRDYEQYF. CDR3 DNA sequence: TGTGCCAGCTCACCTCAACCCGGACGGGACTACGAGCAGTACTTC.

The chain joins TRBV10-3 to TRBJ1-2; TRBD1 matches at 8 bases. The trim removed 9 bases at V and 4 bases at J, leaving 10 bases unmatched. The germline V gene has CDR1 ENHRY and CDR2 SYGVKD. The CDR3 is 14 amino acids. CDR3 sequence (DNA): TGTGCCATTCGGACAGGGAACGAGGTCTATGGCTACACCTTC. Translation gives CAIRTGNEVYGYTF.

This CDR3 is CASSLVGGRGNQPQHF. The CDR3 DNA reads as TGTGCCAGCAGCTTGGTTGGGGGTAGGGGCAATCAGCCCCAGCATTTT. The chain employs TRBV5-5 and TRBJ1-5; possible D gene TRBD1, 5 bases. Trimming removed 0 bases from V and 2 bases from J, with 12 bases in between. Germline CDR1 SGHKS, CDR2 YYEKEE (reference sequence). CDR3 length: 16 residues.

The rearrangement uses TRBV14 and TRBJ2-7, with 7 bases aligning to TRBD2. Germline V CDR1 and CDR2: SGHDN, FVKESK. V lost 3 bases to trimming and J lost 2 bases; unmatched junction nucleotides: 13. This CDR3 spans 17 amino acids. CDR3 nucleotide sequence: TGTGCCAGCAGCCATCGAAGACTAGCTACCGGACCCTACGAGCAGTACTTC. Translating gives CASSHRRLATGPYEQYF.

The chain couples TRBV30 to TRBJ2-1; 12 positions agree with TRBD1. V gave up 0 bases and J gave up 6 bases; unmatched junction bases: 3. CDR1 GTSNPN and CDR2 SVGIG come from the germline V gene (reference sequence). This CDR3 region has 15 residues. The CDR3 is CAWSVGTGGLNEQFF. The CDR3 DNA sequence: TGTGCCTGGAGTGTTGGGACAGGGGGCCTCAATGAGCAGTTCTTC.

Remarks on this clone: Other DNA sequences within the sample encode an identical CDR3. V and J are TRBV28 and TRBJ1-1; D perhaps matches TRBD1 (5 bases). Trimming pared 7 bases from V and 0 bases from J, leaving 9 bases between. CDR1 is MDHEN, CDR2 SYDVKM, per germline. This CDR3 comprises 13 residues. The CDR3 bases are TGTGCCAGCACAAGACAGCTGAACACTGAAGCTTTCTTT. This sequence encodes CASTRQLNTEAFF.

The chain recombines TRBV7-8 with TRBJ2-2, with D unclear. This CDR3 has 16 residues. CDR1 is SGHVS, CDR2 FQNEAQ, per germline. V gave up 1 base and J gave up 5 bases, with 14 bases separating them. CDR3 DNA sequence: TGTGCCAGCAGCTTAGGGTCGGTGGTTCTAACCGGGGAGCTGTTTTTT. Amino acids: CASSLGSVVLTGELFF.

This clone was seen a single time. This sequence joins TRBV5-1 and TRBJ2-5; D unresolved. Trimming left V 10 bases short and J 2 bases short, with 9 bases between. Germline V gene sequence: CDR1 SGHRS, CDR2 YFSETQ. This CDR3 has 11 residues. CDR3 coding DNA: TGCGCCGAAAGGGATCAAGAGACCCAGTACTTC. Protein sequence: CAERDQETQYF.

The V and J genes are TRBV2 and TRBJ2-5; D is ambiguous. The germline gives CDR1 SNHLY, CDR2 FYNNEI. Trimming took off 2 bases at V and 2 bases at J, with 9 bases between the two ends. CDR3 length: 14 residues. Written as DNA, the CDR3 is TGTGCCAGCAGTGAAATGATATCTCAAGAGACCCAGTACTTC. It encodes CASSEMISQETQYF.

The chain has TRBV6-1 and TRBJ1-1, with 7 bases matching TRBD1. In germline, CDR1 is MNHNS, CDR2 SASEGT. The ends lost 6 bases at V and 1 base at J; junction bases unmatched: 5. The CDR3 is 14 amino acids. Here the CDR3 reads CASRPTGTNTEAFF. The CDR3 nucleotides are TGTGCCAGCAGACCGACAGGGACGAACACTGAAGCTTTCTTT.

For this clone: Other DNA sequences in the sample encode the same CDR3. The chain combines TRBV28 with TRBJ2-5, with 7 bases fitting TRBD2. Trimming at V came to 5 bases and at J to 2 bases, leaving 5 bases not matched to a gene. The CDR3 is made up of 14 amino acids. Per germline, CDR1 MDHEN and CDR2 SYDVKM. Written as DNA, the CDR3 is TGTGCCAGCAGTCCGGGAGGAGGGCAAGAGACCCAGTACTTC. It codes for CASSPGGGQETQYF.

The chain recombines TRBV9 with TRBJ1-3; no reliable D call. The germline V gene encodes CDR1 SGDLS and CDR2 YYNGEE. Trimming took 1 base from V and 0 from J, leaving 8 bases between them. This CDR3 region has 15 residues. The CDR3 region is CASSVQSISGNTIYF. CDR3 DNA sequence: TGTGCCAGCAGCGTACAGTCAATCTCTGGAAACACCATATATTTT.

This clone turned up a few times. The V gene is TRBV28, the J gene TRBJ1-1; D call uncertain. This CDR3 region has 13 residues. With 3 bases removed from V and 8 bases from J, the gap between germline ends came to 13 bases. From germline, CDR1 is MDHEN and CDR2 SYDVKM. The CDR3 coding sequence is TGTGCCAGCAGTTTGTTGGGCAGGCTGGAAGCTTTCTTT. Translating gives CASSLLGRLEAFF.

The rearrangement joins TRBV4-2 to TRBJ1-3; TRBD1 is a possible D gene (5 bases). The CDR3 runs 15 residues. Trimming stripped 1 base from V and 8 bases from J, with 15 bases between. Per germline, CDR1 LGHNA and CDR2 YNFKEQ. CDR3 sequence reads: CASSQGPGPVDTIYF. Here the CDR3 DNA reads TGTGCCAGCAGCCAAGGTCCGGGGCCGGTAGACACCATATATTTT.

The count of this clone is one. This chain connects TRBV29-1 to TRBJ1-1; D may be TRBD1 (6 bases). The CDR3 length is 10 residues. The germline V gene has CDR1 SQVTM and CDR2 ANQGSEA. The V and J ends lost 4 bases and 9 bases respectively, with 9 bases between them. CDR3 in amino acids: CSVGTVKAFF. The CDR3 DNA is TGCAGCGTTGGGACAGTTAAAGCTTTCTTT. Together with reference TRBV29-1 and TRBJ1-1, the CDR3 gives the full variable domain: SAVISQKPSRDICQRGTSLTIQCQVDSQVTMMFWYRQQPGQSLTLIATANQGSEATYESGFVIDKFPISRPNLTFSTLTVSNMSPEDSSIYLCSVGTVKAFFGQGTRLTVV.

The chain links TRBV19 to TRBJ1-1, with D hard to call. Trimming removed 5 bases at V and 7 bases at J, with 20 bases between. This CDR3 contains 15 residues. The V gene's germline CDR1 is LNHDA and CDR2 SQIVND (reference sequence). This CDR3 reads CASSVRDSPPLEAFF. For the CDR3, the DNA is TGTGCCAGTAGTGTACGGGATTCCCCCCCTCTTGAAGCTTTCTTT.

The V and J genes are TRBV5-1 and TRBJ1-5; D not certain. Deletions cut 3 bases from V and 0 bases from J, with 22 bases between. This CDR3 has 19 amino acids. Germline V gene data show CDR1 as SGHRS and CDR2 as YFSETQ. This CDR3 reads CASSWDISRMPNSNQPQHF. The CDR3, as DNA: TGCGCCAGCAGCTGGGATATCTCCCGAATGCCAAATAGCAATCAGCCCCAGCATTTT.

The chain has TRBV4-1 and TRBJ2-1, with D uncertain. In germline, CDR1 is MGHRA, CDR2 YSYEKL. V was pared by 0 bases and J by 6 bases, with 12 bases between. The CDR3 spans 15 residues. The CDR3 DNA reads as TGCGCCAGCAGCCAAGATTCTAGTTGGGCCAATGAGCAGTTCTTC. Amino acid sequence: CASSQDSSWANEQFF.

The CDR3 is CASRLEDRARPLSGANVLTF. Here the CDR3 DNA reads TGTGCAAGTCGCTTAGAAGACCGGGCCCGACCCCTCTCTGGGGCCAACGTCCTGACTTTC. V gene TRBV12-2 combines with J gene TRBJ2-6. TRBV12-2 has pseudogene status. This CDR3 spans 20 amino acids.

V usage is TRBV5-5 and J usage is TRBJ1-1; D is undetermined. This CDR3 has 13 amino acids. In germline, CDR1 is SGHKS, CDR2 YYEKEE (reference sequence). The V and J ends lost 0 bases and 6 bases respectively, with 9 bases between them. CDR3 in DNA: TGTGCCAGCAGCTTGGGAGGGATCGCTGAAGCTTTCTTT. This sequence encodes CASSLGGIAEAFF.